A selection of T cell receptor beta chains follows, all from one sample in a study of blood T cell repertoires in COVID-19. The table came from immunoSEQ multiplex PCR; TCRdb's copy has only in-frame clones and leaves some out. This table has 150,000 to 200,000 clones, roughly 81% appearing once. The sample taken for sequencing was peripheral blood. The receptors come from a woman older than 75 with COVID-19, enrolled during active disease. Both conserved end residues are part of each CDR3. Fields, in order: J gene, V gene, CDR3 protein.

j_gene: TRBJ1-3
v_gene: TRBV18
CDR3aa: CASSPQGGSGNTIYF

j_gene: TRBJ2-4
v_gene: TRBV1
CDR3aa: CTSSQWGLAGGGTKNIQYF

j_gene: TRBJ2-7
v_gene: TRBV18
CDR3aa: CASSPGQTSYEQYF

j_gene: TRBJ2-7
v_gene: TRBV6-6
CDR3aa: CASSALAGGSYEQYF

j_gene: TRBJ2-3
v_gene: TRBV1
CDR3aa: CTSSQDLTAGRTDTQYF

j_gene: TRBJ1-5
v_gene: TRBV30
CDR3aa: CAWSTGTGRNQPQHF

j_gene: TRBJ2-5
v_gene: TRBV11-1
CDR3aa: CASSPTWGGEETQYF

j_gene: TRBJ2-1
v_gene: TRBV5-6
CDR3aa: CASSPGSSYNEQFF

j_gene: TRBJ2-2
v_gene: TRBV7-2
CDR3aa: CASSRGLTGGFGELFF

j_gene: TRBJ2-3
v_gene: TRBV29-1
CDR3aa: CSVIGSGGHTDTQYF

j_gene: TRBJ2-1
v_gene: TRBV4-3
CDR3aa: CASSQGGQGYNEQFF

j_gene: TRBJ2-7
v_gene: TRBV5-1
CDR3aa: CASSFGTSGLYEQYF

j_gene: TRBJ1-5
v_gene: TRBV19
CDR3aa: CASSTRTGLNQPQHF

j_gene: TRBJ2-5
v_gene: TRBV21-1
CDR3aa: CASSKAPEETQYF

j_gene: TRBJ2-1
v_gene: TRBV2
CDR3aa: CASSSQGARLYNEQFF

j_gene: TRBJ1-5
v_gene: TRBV6-5
CDR3aa: CASSPGQFNQPQHF

j_gene: TRBJ2-3
v_gene: TRBV5-5
CDR3aa: CASRLPTGQGGADTQYF

j_gene: TRBJ2-7
v_gene: TRBV7-9
CDR3aa: CASSSGLDYEQYF

j_gene: TRBJ1-4
v_gene: TRBV10-1
CDR3aa: CASSRGRGEKLFF

j_gene: TRBJ1-5
v_gene: TRBV12-3/TRBV12-4
CDR3aa: CASSLTGSQPQHF

j_gene: TRBJ2-5
v_gene: TRBV5-1
CDR3aa: CASSNRGLETQYF

j_gene: TRBJ2-1
v_gene: TRBV28
CDR3aa: CASSRGGGSYNEQFF

j_gene: TRBJ2-7
v_gene: TRBV7-9
CDR3aa: CASSSIAGTGGGRQYF

j_gene: TRBJ2-1
v_gene: TRBV10-3
CDR3aa: CAINPQAGSYNEQFF

j_gene: TRBJ1-1
v_gene: TRBV7-9
CDR3aa: CAGGGSNTEAFF

j_gene: TRBJ2-2
v_gene: TRBV7-3
CDR3aa: CASSFLGGAISGELFF

j_gene: TRBJ2-2
v_gene: TRBV30
CDR3aa: CAWSPILGTGFGGELFF

j_gene: TRBJ2-1
v_gene: TRBV6-6
CDR3aa: CASSRTGTGTYNEQFF

j_gene: TRBJ2-3
v_gene: TRBV5-4
CDR3aa: CASSLGGTDTQYF

j_gene: TRBJ2-1
v_gene: TRBV30
CDR3aa: CAWSPMSRPYNEQFF

j_gene: TRBJ2-7
v_gene: TRBV5-4
CDR3aa: CASSSPGDRGYEQYF

j_gene: TRBJ1-4
v_gene: TRBV27
CDR3aa: CASNKGGAREKLFF

j_gene: TRBJ1-2
v_gene: TRBV9
CDR3aa: CASSALPDSNYGYTF

j_gene: TRBJ2-7
v_gene: TRBV5-6
CDR3aa: CASSRTGARHEQYF

j_gene: TRBJ1-1
v_gene: TRBV5-5
CDR3aa: CASSLLTGRNTEAFF

j_gene: TRBJ2-5
v_gene: TRBV19
CDR3aa: CATLAGGSAETQYF

j_gene: TRBJ2-5
v_gene: TRBV21-1
CDR3aa: CASSKVVQGPPHKTQYF

j_gene: TRBJ1-4
v_gene: TRBV11-2
CDR3aa: CASSLSGGRLNEKLFF

j_gene: TRBJ1-5
v_gene: TRBV18
CDR3aa: CASSPTSGSNQPQHF

j_gene: TRBJ1-1
v_gene: TRBV5-1
CDR3aa: CASSLLRAGDTEAFF

j_gene: TRBJ2-1
v_gene: TRBV10-1
CDR3aa: CASSVGGAYNEQFF

j_gene: TRBJ1-6
v_gene: TRBV5-4
CDR3aa: CASSLASAVNNSPLHF

j_gene: TRBJ1-5
v_gene: TRBV28
CDR3aa: CASNGGQSQPQHF

j_gene: TRBJ1-2
v_gene: TRBV6-5
CDR3aa: CASSYSRHAYYGYTF

j_gene: TRBJ2-3
v_gene: TRBV5-1
CDR3aa: CASSLTGGPTDTQYF

j_gene: TRBJ2-7
v_gene: TRBV7-2
CDR3aa: CASSLARASYEQYF